This TCR beta chain derives from a study of blood T cell repertoires in COVID-19. Study at large: COVID-19 samples collected from the United States, Italy and Spain covered acute and convalescent phases. Sources were T cells, B-cell-depleted T cells, or PBMCs; the material itself was cDNA or gDNA.

This CDR3 is built from 13 residues. Trimming stripped 7 bases from V and 8 bases from J, with 17 bases between. Looked up from germline, CDR1 is SQVTM and CDR2 is ANQGSEA. TCRdb's copy holds only in-frame clones and misses some; the assay was immunoSEQ multiplex PCR. The repertoire consists of some 100,000 clones, with roughly 80% occurring once and the leading ten covering 15% to 20%. The source material was peripheral blood. The J gene is TRBJ1-4, the V gene TRBV29-1; tentatively, D is TRBD1 (5 bases). This TCR came from a woman aged 55-70 years with acute or convalescent COVID-19. CDR3 nucleotide sequence: TGCAGCGCCCGACAGACTCTCTCAGAAAAACTGTTTTTT. Residues: CSARQTLSEKLFF.